This entry is about one T cell receptor beta chain. The antigen is undetermined. This specimen belongs to a study of cytomegalovirus exposure and HLA in healthy donors. Study results and caveats: Indistinguishability led to the exclusion of some V segments, TRBV6-2 and TRBV6-3 included.

The PCR had 60 Vbeta and 13 Jbeta primers. Repertoires were generated with immunoSEQ multiplex PCR, while TCRdb's copy carries only in-frame clones and drops some. The table has about 130,000 clones, about 15% seen once. V lost 0 bases, J lost 3 bases, and 10 bases lay in between. The CDR3 covers 15 residues. The germline gives CDR1 LNHNV, CDR2 YYDKDF (reference sequence). The receptor comes from a female donor in good health and CMV-seropositive. The sequenced sample was PBMCs. The chain recombines TRBV15 with TRBJ2-3, with D hard to call. The chain's CDR3 is CATSRDTRVTDTQYF. The CDR3 DNA reads as TGTGCCACCAGCAGAGATACCCGGGTGACAGATACGCAGTATTTT.